This T cell receptor (beta chain) comes out of a study of cytomegalovirus exposure and HLA in healthy donors. Study overall: Unique TCR beta sequences numbering around 110 million came from roughly 180 million T cells in an earlier analysis.

Amplification used 60 Vbeta primers and 13 Jbeta primers. Measured with immunoSEQ multiplex PCR; TCRdb has only the in-frame clones, and not every one. This listing includes fewer than 150,000 clones. The study, taken as a whole, reports: Previous analysis showed most TCR beta V segments were productive about 87% or about 30% of the time. Several top significant clusters appeared, in a later analysis, to be linked to common viral pathogens.

About this clone itself: Its antigen remains unidentified.

CDR1 is SNHLY, CDR2 FYNNEI, per germline. V shed 5 bases, J shed 0 bases, and the junction held 6 bases outside the gene matches. The CDR3 spans 15 residues. The chain is built from TRBV2 and TRBJ1-1; TRBD1 aligns across 7 bases. The sample comprised PBMCs. This TCR was sampled from a man aged 35 to 55 in good health and CMV-seronegative. The CDR3 sequence: CASSPGQALNTEAFF. CDR3 nucleotides: TGTGCCAGCAGTCCAGGACAGGCCCTGAACACTGAAGCTTTCTTT. The variable domain in full, with the rest retrieved from reference TRBV2 and TRBJ1-1, is EPEVTQTPSHQVTQMGQEVILRCVPISNHLYFYWYRQILGQKVEFLVSFYNNEISEKSEIFDDQFSVERPDGSNFTLKIRSTKLEDSAMYFCASSPGQALNTEAFFGQGTRLTVV.